The 15 T cell receptor beta chains below were found in one sample sequenced in a study of Graves' ophthalmopathy and Graves' hyperthyroidism. The TCR beta CDR3 regions underwent amplification from RNA transcripts. Following a first-round RT-PCR that used HTBI primers, a second-round multiplex PCR was carried out. Via MiXCR, TCRdb re-called the multiplex PCR reads, giving one row per CDR3 protein. The table records around 520,000 distinct CDR3 sequences, 35% to 45% of them present only once. The sample consisted of peripheral blood or thyroid tissue (not recorded which). The receptors were sampled from an adult man with Graves' hyperthyroidism.

This rearrangement joins TRBV7-2 to TRBJ2-6; D may be TRBD1 (6 bases). Trimming pared 5 bases from V and 11 bases from J, leaving 16 bases between. The CDR3 contains 14 residues. Germline V lookup: CDR1 SGHTA, CDR2 FQGNSA. CDR3 residues: CASSQGQGTYVLTF. The CDR3 DNA reads TGTGCCAGCAGCCAAGGCCAGGGGACCTACGTCCTGACTTTC.

In DNA, the CDR3 is TGTGCCAGCAGCGAAAGCGGGATTAACTACGAGCAGTACTTC. It specifies CASSESGINYEQYF. This chain links TRBV2 with TRBJ2-7; 7 bases fit TRBD2. CDR1 and CDR2 from the germline V gene are SNHLY and FYNNEI. This CDR3 has 14 amino acids. V shed 6 bases, J shed 3 bases, and the junction held 8 bases outside the gene matches.

In this sample, this clonotype turned up many times. The chain employs TRBV4-2 and TRBJ2-2, with D possibly called TRBD1 or TRBD2 (6 bases each). Germline loops: CDR1 LGHNA, CDR2 YNFKEQ. Trimming cost V 1 base and J 0 bases, with 9 bases left between them. This CDR3 comprises 16 residues. CDR3 sequence (DNA): TGTGCCAGCAGCCAAGCGGAGGGGGCGAACACCGGGGAGCTGTTTTTT. Translation: CASSQAEGANTGELFF.

The V and J genes are TRBV25-1 and TRBJ2-6; TRBD1 matches 7 bases. V lost 5 bases, J lost 2 bases, and 3 bases stayed unmatched. This CDR3 spans 15 amino acids. CDR1 is MGHDK and CDR2 is SYGVNS in the germline V gene. The CDR3 here is CASSRGGPGANVLTF. The CDR3 bases are TGTGCCAGCAGTCGAGGGGGCCCTGGGGCCAACGTCCTGACTTTC.

Ten or more counts support this clonotype. The chain links TRBV5-1 to TRBJ2-7, with D possibly matching TRBD2 (5 bases). V gave up 3 bases and J gave up 3 bases, with 13 bases separating them. Germline lookup yields CDR1 SGHRS and CDR2 YFSETQ. The CDR3 runs to 14 residues. DNA of the CDR3: TGCGCCAGCAGCTGGTCCCGGGGAGACTACGAGCAGTACTTC. This translates into CASSWSRGDYEQYF. Complete variable domain (other parts from reference TRBV5-1 and TRBJ2-7): KAGVTQTPRYLIKTRGQQVTLSCSPISGHRSVSWYQQTPGQGLQFLFEYFSETQRNKGNFPGRFSGRQFSNSRSEMNVSTLELGDSALYLCASSWSRGDYEQYFGPGTRLTVT.

Many counts were recorded for this clonotype. J is TRBJ2-7 and V is TRBV6-1; a weak D match, TRBD1 (5 bases). In germline, CDR1 is MNHNS, CDR2 SASEGT. The CDR3 loop spans 12 amino acids. Deletions cut 6 bases from V and 0 bases from J, with 6 bases between. CDR3 sequence reads: CASRTGSYEQYF. In DNA form, the CDR3 reads TGTGCCAGCAGAACAGGCTCCTACGAGCAGTACTTC.

This clonotype has ten or more counts. This sequence joins TRBV19 and TRBJ2-7; D might be TRBD1 or TRBD2, each matching 5 bases. V was clipped by 6 bases and J by 4 bases, with 19 bases between them. CDR3 length: 15 residues. Germline V gene lookup returns CDR1 LNHDA and CDR2 SQIVND (reference sequence). CDR3 DNA: TGTGCCAGTAGGCAGACAGCCTACGGAGGTTACGAGCAGTACTTC. Amino acid sequence: CASRQTAYGGYEQYF.

In nucleotides, the CDR3 is TGTGCCAGCAGTTTATCGTTGCGGGGTAGCAATCAGCCCCAGCATTTT. Protein: CASSLSLRGSNQPQHF. The chain links TRBV13 to TRBJ1-5; D call uncertain. V was cut by 6 bases and J by 0 bases, with 15 bases left in between. CDR1 and CDR2 from the germline V gene are PRHDT and FYEKMQ (reference sequence). The CDR3 length is 16 residues.

This clonotype was seen a handful of times. This chain connects TRBV10-3 to TRBJ2-2, with D possibly matching TRBD1 (6 bases). Trimming took off 10 bases at V and 3 bases at J, with 15 bases between the two ends. Germline CDR1 reads ENHRY; CDR2 reads SYGVKD. The CDR3 sequence is 14 residues long. CDR3 residues: CASRPGHDTGELFF. The CDR3 DNA follows: TGTGCCAGCCGACCGGGACATGACACCGGGGAGCTGTTTTTT.

This clonotype has a handful of counts. V and J are TRBV27 and TRBJ1-2, with D perhaps TRBD1 (5 bases). Germline V gene sequence: CDR1 MNHEY, CDR2 SMNVEV (reference sequence). The CDR3 spans 12 residues. The V and J ends lost 8 bases and 10 bases respectively, with 17 bases between them. CDR3: CASGSKPGDYTF. CDR3 bases: TGTGCCAGCGGCTCAAAGCCGGGGGACTACACCTTC.

This clonotype has ten or more counts. This chain uses TRBV5-6 with TRBJ1-6; D unclear. This CDR3 has 12 amino acids. The V end lost 4 bases, the J end lost 10 bases, and 9 bases lay between the germline ends. Germline-derived CDR1 and CDR2 are SGHDT and YYEEEE. The CDR3 loop reads CASSPGGSPLHF. CDR3 nucleotide sequence: TGTGCCAGCAGCCCCGGCGGATCACCCCTCCACTTT.

This clonotype has only a few counts. DNA for the CDR3: TGTGCCAGCAGCTCCTCCCTCGCGGGAGATACGCAGTATTTT. Translated, it gives CASSSSLAGDTQYF. The rearrangement uses TRBV7-9 and TRBJ2-3; TRBD2 might be the D (5 bases). CDR1 is SEHNR, CDR2 FQNEAQ, per germline (reference sequence). The CDR3 consists of 14 residues. V gave up 4 bases and J gave up 5 bases, with 13 bases separating them. The full variable domain, in which reference TRBV7-9 and TRBJ2-3 provide the parts outside the CDR3, is DTGVSQNPRHKITKRGQNVTFRCDPISEHNRLYWYRQTLGQGPEFLTYFQNEAQLEKSRLLSDRFSAERPKGSFSTLEIQRTEQGDSAMYLCASSSSLAGDTQYFGPGTRLTVL.

This clonotype was observed at least ten times. CDR3 sequence reads: CASRPRQGYEQYF. The CDR3 DNA follows: TGTGCCAGCAGACCTCGACAGGGCTACGAGCAGTACTTC. The rearrangement uses TRBV3-1 and TRBJ2-7, with 7 bases that match TRBD1. After removal of 6 bases from V and 3 bases from J, the junction contained 5 bases not matched to a gene. The CDR3 runs to 13 residues. The V gene's germline CDR1 is LGHDT and CDR2 YNNKEL (reference sequence).

Points on this clonotype: A much larger clonotype is one base distant, so this may be a read error. The rearrangement links TRBV5-8 to TRBJ1-2; weak D call: TRBD1 (5 bases). Germline-derived CDR1 and CDR2 are SGHTS and YDEGEE. The CDR3 extends over 14 amino acids. The CDR3 spells CATSLDTGLYGYTF. CDR3 in DNA: TGTGCCACCAGCTTGGACACCGGGCTCTATGGCTACACCTTC.

The J gene is TRBJ2-7, the V gene TRBV29-1, with 9 positions matching TRBD1. Germline CDR1 reads SQVTM; CDR2 reads ANQGSEA. The CDR3 spans 14 residues. V lost 8 bases to trimming and J lost 5 bases; unmatched junction nucleotides: 13. The CDR3 DNA sequence: TGCAGCCAATTGGGTACCGGGACAGGGAACGAGCAGTACTTC. Its translation is CSQLGTGTGNEQYF.